This T cell receptor beta chain appears in the sequencing data of a study of blood T cells in healthy people across ages. Ranging in age from roughly 6 to 100, the donors were healthy Caucasian individuals from Russia. They isolated at least 7 million PBMCs from each sample. Deletions cut 2 bases from V and 2 bases from J, with 12 bases between. This CDR3 contains 15 residues. Using a J-beta primer mix together with a sample-barcoded 5' primer, a second PCR was run for roughly 6 to 12 cycles. In TCRdb, the 5' RACE reads were re-called with MiXCR into one record per CDR3 protein. Counted here are 890,000 or so distinct CDR3 sequences, 60% to 80% occurring once; the ten biggest clones make up 25% to 30%.

The sample consisted of blood. The chain joins TRBV12-3 or TRBV12-4 to TRBJ1-1; D call uncertain. The TCR originated in a young man in good health. The DNA for the CDR3 is TGTGCCAGCAGTTTATGGTCTCCCTTAAACACTGAAGCTTTCTTT. It yields the protein CASSLWSPLNTEAFF.